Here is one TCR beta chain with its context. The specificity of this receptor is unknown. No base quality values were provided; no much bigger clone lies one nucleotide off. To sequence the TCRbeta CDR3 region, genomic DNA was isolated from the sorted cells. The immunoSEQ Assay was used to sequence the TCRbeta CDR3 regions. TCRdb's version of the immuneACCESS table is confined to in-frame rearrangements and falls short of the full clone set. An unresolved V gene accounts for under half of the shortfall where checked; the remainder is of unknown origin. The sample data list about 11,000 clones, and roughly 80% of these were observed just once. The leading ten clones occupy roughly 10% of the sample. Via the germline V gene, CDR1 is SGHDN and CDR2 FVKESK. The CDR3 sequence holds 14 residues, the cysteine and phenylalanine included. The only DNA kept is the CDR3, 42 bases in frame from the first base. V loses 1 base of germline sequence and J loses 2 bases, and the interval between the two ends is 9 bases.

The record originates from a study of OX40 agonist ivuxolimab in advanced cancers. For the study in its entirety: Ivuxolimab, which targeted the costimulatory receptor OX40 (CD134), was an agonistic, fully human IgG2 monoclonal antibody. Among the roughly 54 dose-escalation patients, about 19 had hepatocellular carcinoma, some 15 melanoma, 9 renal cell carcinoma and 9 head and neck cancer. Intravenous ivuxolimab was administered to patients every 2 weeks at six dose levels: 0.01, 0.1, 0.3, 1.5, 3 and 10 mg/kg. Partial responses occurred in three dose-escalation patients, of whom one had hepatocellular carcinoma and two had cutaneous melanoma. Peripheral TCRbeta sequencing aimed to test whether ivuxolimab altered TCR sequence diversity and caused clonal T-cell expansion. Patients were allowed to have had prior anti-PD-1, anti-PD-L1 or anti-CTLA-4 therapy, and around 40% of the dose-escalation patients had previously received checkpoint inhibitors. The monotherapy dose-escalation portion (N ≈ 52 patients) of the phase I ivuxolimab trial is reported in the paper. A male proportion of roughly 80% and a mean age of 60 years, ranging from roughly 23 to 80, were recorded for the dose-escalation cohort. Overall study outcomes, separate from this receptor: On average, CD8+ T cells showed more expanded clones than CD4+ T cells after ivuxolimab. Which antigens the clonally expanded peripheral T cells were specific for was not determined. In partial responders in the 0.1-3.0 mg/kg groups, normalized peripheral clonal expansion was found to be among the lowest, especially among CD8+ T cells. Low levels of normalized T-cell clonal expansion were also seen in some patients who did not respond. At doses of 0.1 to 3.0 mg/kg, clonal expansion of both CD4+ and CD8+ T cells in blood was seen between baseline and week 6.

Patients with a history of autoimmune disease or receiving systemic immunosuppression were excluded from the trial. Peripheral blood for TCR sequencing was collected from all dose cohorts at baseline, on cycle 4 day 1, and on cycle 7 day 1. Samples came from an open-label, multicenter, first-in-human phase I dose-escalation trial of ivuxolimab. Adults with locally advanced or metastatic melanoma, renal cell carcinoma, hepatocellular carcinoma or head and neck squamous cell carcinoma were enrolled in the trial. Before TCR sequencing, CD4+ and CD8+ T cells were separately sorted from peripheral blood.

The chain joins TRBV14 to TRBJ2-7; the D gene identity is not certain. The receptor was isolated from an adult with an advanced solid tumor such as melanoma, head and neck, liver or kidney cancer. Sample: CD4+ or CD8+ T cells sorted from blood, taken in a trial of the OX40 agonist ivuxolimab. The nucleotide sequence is TGTGCCAGCAGCCAAGCCCACCTAACCTACGAGCAGTACTTC. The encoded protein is CASSQAHLTYEQYF.